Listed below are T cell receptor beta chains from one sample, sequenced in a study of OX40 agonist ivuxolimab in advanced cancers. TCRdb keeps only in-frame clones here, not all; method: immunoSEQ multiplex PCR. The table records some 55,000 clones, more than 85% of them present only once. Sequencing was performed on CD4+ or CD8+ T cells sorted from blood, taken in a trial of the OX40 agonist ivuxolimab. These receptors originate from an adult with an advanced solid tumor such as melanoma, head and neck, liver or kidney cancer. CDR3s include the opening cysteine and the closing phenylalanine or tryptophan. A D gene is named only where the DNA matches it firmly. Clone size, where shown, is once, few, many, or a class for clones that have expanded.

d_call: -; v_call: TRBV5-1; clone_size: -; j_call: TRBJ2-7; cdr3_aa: CASSLRSPTSIRSYEQYF; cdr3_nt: TGCGCCAGCAGCTTGAGAAGCCCGACTAGTATTCGTTCCTACGAGCAGTACTTC
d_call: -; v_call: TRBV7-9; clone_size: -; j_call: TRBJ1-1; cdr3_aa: CASSLGARDTEAFF; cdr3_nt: TGTGCCAGCAGCTTAGGGGCGCGGGACACTGAAGCTTTCTTT
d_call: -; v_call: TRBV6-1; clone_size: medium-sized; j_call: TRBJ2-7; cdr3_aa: CASSEVVGQVLYEQYF; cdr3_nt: TGTGCCAGCAGTGAAGTCGTAGGGCAGGTCCTTTACGAGCAGTACTTC
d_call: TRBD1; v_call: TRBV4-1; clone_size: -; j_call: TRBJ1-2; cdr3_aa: CASSLETGYGGYTF; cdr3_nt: TGCGCCAGCAGCCTCGAGACAGGGTATGGTGGCTACACCTTC
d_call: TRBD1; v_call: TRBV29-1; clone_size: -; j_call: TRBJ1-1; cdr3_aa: CSAGTANTEAFF; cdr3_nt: TGCAGCGCGGGGACAGCCAACACTGAAGCTTTCTTT
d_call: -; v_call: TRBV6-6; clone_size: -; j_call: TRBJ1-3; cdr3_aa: CASSYQGSPGNTIYF; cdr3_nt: TGTGCCAGCAGTTACCAAGGGAGTCCTGGAAACACCATATATTTT
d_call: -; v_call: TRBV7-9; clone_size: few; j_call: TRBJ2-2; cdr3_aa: CASSFGDGELFF; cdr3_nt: TGTGCCAGCAGCTTCGGGGACGGGGAGCTGTTTTTT
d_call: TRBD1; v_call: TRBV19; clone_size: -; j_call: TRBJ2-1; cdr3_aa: CASTVTGGSEQFF; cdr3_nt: TGTGCCAGTACAGTGACAGGGGGCAGTGAGCAGTTCTTC
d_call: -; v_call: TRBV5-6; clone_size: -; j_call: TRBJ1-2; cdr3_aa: CASSPVGTSGTRGYTF; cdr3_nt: TGTGCCAGCAGCCCCGTCGGGACCTCCGGTACGCGGGGCTACACCTTC
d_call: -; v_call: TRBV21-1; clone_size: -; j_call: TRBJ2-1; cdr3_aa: CAPDMGGESYNEQFF; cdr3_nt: TGTGCCCCCGACATGGGGGGAGAGTCCTACAATGAGCAGTTCTTC
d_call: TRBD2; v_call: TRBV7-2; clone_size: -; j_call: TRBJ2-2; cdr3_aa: CASSLYGGAGGELFF; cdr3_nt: TGTGCCAGCAGCTTATACGGGGGGGCAGGCGGGGAGCTGTTTTTT
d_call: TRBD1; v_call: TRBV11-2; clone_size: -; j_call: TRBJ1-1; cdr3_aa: CASSLDLGQVHTEAFF; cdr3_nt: TGTGCCAGCAGCTTAGATCTCGGACAGGTCCACACTGAAGCTTTCTTT
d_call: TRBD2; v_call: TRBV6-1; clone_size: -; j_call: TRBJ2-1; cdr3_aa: CASRTSGAYNEQFF; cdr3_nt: TGTGCCAGCAGAACTAGCGGGGCCTACAATGAGCAGTTCTTC
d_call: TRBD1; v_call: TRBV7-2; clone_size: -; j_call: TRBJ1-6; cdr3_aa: CASIRSPPGTGGNSPLHF; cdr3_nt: TGTGCCAGCATCCGCTCCCCACCCGGGACAGGCGGAAATTCACCCCTCCACTTT
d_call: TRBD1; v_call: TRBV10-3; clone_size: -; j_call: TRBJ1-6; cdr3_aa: CAISDPRQGAINSPLHF; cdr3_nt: TGTGCCATCAGTGACCCCCGACAGGGGGCCATTAATTCACCCCTCCACTTT
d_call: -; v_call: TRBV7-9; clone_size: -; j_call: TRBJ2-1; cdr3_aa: CASSWLTGGHNEQFF; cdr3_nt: TGTGCCAGCAGCTGGTTAACGGGGGGCCACAATGAGCAGTTCTTC
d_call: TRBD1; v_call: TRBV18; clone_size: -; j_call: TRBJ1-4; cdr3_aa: CASSPAQGFNEKLFF; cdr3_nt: TGTGCCAGCTCACCAGCACAGGGGTTTAATGAAAAACTGTTTTTT
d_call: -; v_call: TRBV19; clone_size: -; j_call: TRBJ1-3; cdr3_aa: CASSPGTGGNTIYF; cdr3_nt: TGTGCCAGTAGTCCGGGGACGGGTGGAAACACCATATATTTT
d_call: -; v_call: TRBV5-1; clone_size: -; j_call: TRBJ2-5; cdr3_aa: CASSLEGGQETQYF; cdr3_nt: TGCGCCAGCAGCTTGGAGGGGGGCCAAGAGACCCAGTACTTC
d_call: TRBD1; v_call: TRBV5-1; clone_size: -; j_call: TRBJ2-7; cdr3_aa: CASSLDLRQGGYEQYF; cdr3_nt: TGCGCCAGCAGCTTGGACTTAAGACAGGGGGGCTACGAGCAGTACTTC
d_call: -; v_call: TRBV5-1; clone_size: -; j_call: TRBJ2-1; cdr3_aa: CASSGAGSYNEQFF; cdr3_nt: TGCGCCAGCAGCGGAGCGGGTTCCTACAATGAGCAGTTCTTC
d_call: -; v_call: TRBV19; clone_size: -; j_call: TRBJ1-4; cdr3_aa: CASSSYREGNEKLFF; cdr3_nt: TGTGCCAGTAGCTCTTACAGGGAAGGGAATGAAAAACTGTTTTTT
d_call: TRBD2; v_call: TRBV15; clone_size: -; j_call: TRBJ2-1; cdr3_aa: CATSRAGLRGAYNEQFF; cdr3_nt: TGTGCCACCAGCAGAGCGGGCCTACGGGGGGCCTACAATGAGCAGTTCTTC
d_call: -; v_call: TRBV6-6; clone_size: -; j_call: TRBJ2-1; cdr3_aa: CASSYSSDGNEQFF; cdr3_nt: TGTGCCAGCAGTTACTCGTCGGACGGCAATGAGCAGTTCTTC
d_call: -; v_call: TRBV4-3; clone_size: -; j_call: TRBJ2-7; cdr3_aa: CASSQPVRGSYEQYF; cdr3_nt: TGCGCCAGCAGCCAACCAGTTCGGGGCTCCTACGAGCAGTACTTC
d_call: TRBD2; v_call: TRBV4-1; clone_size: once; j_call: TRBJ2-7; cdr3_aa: CASSRIITGLVSYEQYF; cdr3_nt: TGCGCCAGCAGCCGCATAATTACGGGACTAGTTTCCTACGAGCAGTACTTC
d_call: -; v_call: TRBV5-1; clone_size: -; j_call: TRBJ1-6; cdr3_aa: CASSLGGSRDNSPLHF; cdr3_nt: TGCGCCAGCAGCTTGGGGGGTAGTCGGGATAATTCACCCCTCCACTTT
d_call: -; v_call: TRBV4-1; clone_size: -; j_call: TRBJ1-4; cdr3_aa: CASSQGVWPLFF; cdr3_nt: TGCGCCAGCAGCCAAGGGGTCTGGCCGCTGTTTTTT